This T cell receptor (beta chain) is from a study of blood T cell repertoires in COVID-19 (dated by TCRdb to 2019 to 2021). With respect to the entire study: The collaborator samples originated in the United States, Italy and Spain and spanned the acute and convalescent phases of COVID-19. Where available, HLA class I and class II types were obtained from metadata supplied by the sample provider rather than from assay-based typing. The repertoires were released in a freely available public database meant as a resource for research on the immune response to SARS-CoV-2. A de-identified subject ID, COVID-19 status, age in years and sex were almost always included in the sample metadata. Samples were obtained from the ongoing ImmuneRACE study (first 160 participants) and from about 1,300 subjects provided by 6 global collaborators. The material from the prospective study consisted of cDNA or gDNA derived from T cells, B-cell-depleted T cells, or PBMCs. Deeply sampled blood TCRbeta repertoires from subjects exposed to, actively infected with, or recovered from COVID-19 were included in the dataset. The research as a whole found: The amount of clinical and demographic metadata varied by source and participant and was provided uncurated.

TCRbeta CDR3 regions were amplified from genomic DNA using the immunoSEQ Assay, a bias-controlled multiplex PCR. On the authors' methods: The number of nucleated cells in each sample was estimated by amplification of reference gene primers within the assay. To quantify the absolute abundance of each unique TCRbeta CDR3 rearrangement, sequence reads were collapsed and filtered. Productive Simpson clonality was computed per sample as the square root of Simpson's diversity index over productive rearrangements. In its TCRdb copy, this immuneACCESS table keeps in-frame sequences only and misses some clones. Where compared with another copy, unresolved V genes explain less than half of these, and the others have no known cause. V and J calls and clone size come straight from that table; D and trimming were deduced from the DNA. Present in this sample are 20,000 to 30,000 clones, roughly 84% of which were seen just once. The top ten clones comprise 30% to 35% of the sample.

About this clone: What antigen it recognizes has not been identified. No base-level quality is on record; no much larger clone is a single base apart.

The collaborating institutions used their own protocols to collect whole blood in K2EDTA tubes. For TCRbeta analysis, collaborators shipped samples in one of three forms: frozen whole blood, isolated PBMCs, or DNA extracted from either of those sample types. From the cysteine up to the phenylalanine, the CDR3 has a length of 15 residues. Just the 45-base CDR3 DNA is kept, in frame starting at base 1. In the germline V gene (reference sequence), CDR1 corresponds to LNHDA and CDR2 to SQIVND. Unmatched junction bases come to 12, with V trimmed by 4 bases and J by 10 bases. The chain is encoded by TRBV19 joined to TRBJ2-1, with TRBD2 identical over 8 junction bases. The sequenced sample consisted of peripheral blood. This clonotype originated in a human donor in a cohort sampled during active COVID-19. The nucleotide sequence reads TGTGCCAGTAGTAGGCCCAGCGGGAGAGGTGGAGAGCAGTTCTTC. Its protein is CASSRPSGRGGEQFF.